This T cell receptor beta chain was profiled in a study of blood T cells in healthy people across ages. Then a second PCR, running roughly 6 to 12 cycles, was carried out with a sample-barcoded 5' primer and a J-beta primer mix. TCRdb re-derived calls from the 5' RACE reads in MiXCR, one entry per CDR3 protein. The sample contains around 870,000 distinct CDR3 sequences, about 30% of which appear only once. This clonotype was counted at least ten times. The specimen was blood. This clonotype was obtained from a woman older than 75 in good health.

This chain's CDR3 is CASSYSTGTLRFRGTGANVLTF. The CDR3, as DNA: TGTGCCAGCAGTTACTCAACCGGGACTTTGAGATTCCGAGGAACTGGGGCCAACGTCCTGACTTTC. V is TRBV6-5 and J is TRBJ2-6, with a possible D match to TRBD2 (6 bases). The CDR3 covers 22 residues. The V and J ends lost 0 bases and 2 bases respectively, with 26 bases between them. Germline V gene data show CDR1 as MNHEY and CDR2 as SVGAGI.